A selection of T cell receptor beta chains follows, all from one sample in a study of CD4 T cells in relation to SARS-CoV-2 and coronaviruses. Produced via immunoSEQ multiplex PCR; TCRdb's table is partial and in-frame only. The sample contains some 26,000 clones, 74% of which appear only once. These receptors' antigens are unknown. Sequenced sample: CD4+ T cells from PBMCs, cultured in vitro. All receptors derive from a human donor in good health. Both conserved end residues are trimmed from each CDR3. Each record gives: clone size, J gene, V gene, CDR3 protein. Not all rows give a size; the values are once, few, many and, for expanded clones, a class.

abundance: .; j_gene: TRBJ1-2; v_gene: TRBV5-4; CDR3aa: ASRPPGASLFYGYT
abundance: .; j_gene: TRBJ2-5; v_gene: TRBV6-2/TRBV6-3; CDR3aa: ASSYVARGYQETQY
abundance: .; j_gene: TRBJ1-1; v_gene: TRBV7-2; CDR3aa: ASSLLRGLRNTEAF
abundance: .; j_gene: TRBJ1-6; v_gene: TRBV7-2; CDR3aa: ASSLRTGNYNSPLH
abundance: .; j_gene: TRBJ2-7; v_gene: TRBV18; CDR3aa: ASSQASGSTEQY
abundance: .; j_gene: TRBJ1-4; v_gene: TRBV7-8; CDR3aa: ASSLGSVNEKLF
abundance: .; j_gene: TRBJ2-7; v_gene: TRBV5-1; CDR3aa: ASSSQQGSGDEQY
abundance: few; j_gene: TRBJ2-2; v_gene: TRBV4-2; CDR3aa: ASSQGGLAGGTNTGELF
abundance: .; j_gene: TRBJ2-5; v_gene: TRBV4-3; CDR3aa: ASSLRPQETQY
abundance: .; j_gene: TRBJ1-1; v_gene: TRBV19; CDR3aa: ASGTLRGTEAF
abundance: .; j_gene: TRBJ2-5; v_gene: TRBV2; CDR3aa: ASKDVGMTQY
abundance: .; j_gene: TRBJ2-5; v_gene: TRBV7-9; CDR3aa: ASSVSETQY
abundance: .; j_gene: TRBJ2-1; v_gene: TRBV7-2; CDR3aa: ASSLEQGSYNEQF
abundance: .; j_gene: TRBJ1-2; v_gene: TRBV7-2; CDR3aa: ASSFRDRDNYGYT
abundance: .; j_gene: TRBJ2-7; v_gene: TRBV5-8; CDR3aa: ASSIGQGRQY
abundance: .; j_gene: TRBJ1-3; v_gene: TRBV2; CDR3aa: ASSEPRAGNTIY
abundance: few; j_gene: TRBJ2-2; v_gene: TRBV7-2; CDR3aa: ASSLTSGSGELF
abundance: .; j_gene: TRBJ2-2; v_gene: TRBV9; CDR3aa: ASSGGLAGMGNTGELF
abundance: .; j_gene: TRBJ1-1; v_gene: TRBV19; CDR3aa: ASSRGDVNTEAF
abundance: .; j_gene: TRBJ2-2; v_gene: TRBV4-1; CDR3aa: ASSHPKVPNTGELF
abundance: .; j_gene: TRBJ1-2; v_gene: TRBV7-9; CDR3aa: ASSLTSFGYGYT
abundance: .; j_gene: TRBJ2-7; v_gene: TRBV19; CDR3aa: ASSSESYEQY
abundance: .; j_gene: TRBJ2-4; v_gene: TRBV4-1; CDR3aa: ASSQQGQGGIQY
abundance: .; j_gene: TRBJ2-5; v_gene: TRBV4-3; CDR3aa: ASSPKGPTGRETQY
abundance: .; j_gene: TRBJ1-1; v_gene: TRBV4-3; CDR3aa: ASSQDSRGRGTEAF
abundance: few; j_gene: TRBJ2-2; v_gene: TRBV9; CDR3aa: ASSVPGQGKNTGELF
abundance: .; j_gene: TRBJ1-1; v_gene: TRBV6-5; CDR3aa: ASSYSATGVNTEAF
abundance: .; j_gene: TRBJ2-1; v_gene: TRBV6-2/TRBV6-3; CDR3aa: ASSISGIIYNEQF
abundance: .; j_gene: TRBJ2-5; v_gene: TRBV7-9; CDR3aa: ASSLGTDPETQY
abundance: .; j_gene: TRBJ2-6; v_gene: TRBV7-2; CDR3aa: ASSLTGGSGANVLT
abundance: .; j_gene: TRBJ1-2; v_gene: TRBV18; CDR3aa: ASSADSNYGYT
abundance: .; j_gene: TRBJ2-7; v_gene: TRBV6-1; CDR3aa: ASSDRGGDEQY
abundance: .; j_gene: TRBJ2-3; v_gene: TRBV4-3; CDR3aa: ASSRGTGLSNTDTQY
abundance: .; j_gene: TRBJ2-1; v_gene: TRBV21-1; CDR3aa: ARASSGGYNEQF
abundance: once; j_gene: TRBJ2-7; v_gene: TRBV10-3; CDR3aa: AISESANRPYEQY
abundance: .; j_gene: TRBJ1-1; v_gene: TRBV12-5; CDR3aa: ASGVWNTEAF
abundance: few; j_gene: TRBJ2-3; v_gene: TRBV7-9; CDR3aa: ASSWRASGTDTQY
abundance: once; j_gene: TRBJ2-2; v_gene: TRBV5-1; CDR3aa: ASSSGLAGGNTGELF
abundance: .; j_gene: TRBJ2-7; v_gene: TRBV29-1; CDR3aa: SAFGTGSSYEQY
abundance: .; j_gene: TRBJ2-5; v_gene: TRBV5-6; CDR3aa: ASSLAFSGGQETQY
abundance: .; j_gene: TRBJ1-2; v_gene: TRBV5-1; CDR3aa: ASSLAGEDYGYT
abundance: .; j_gene: TRBJ2-5; v_gene: TRBV3-1/TRBV3-2; CDR3aa: ASTLTRKFQETQY
abundance: .; j_gene: TRBJ1-6; v_gene: TRBV9; CDR3aa: ASSTPGEGGSPLH
abundance: .; j_gene: TRBJ2-7; v_gene: TRBV5-1; CDR3aa: ASSATGPYEQY
abundance: .; j_gene: TRBJ2-3; v_gene: TRBV7-2; CDR3aa: ASSLGADSGVDTQY
abundance: .; j_gene: TRBJ1-2; v_gene: TRBV12-3/TRBV12-4; CDR3aa: ASSSRPMGYT
abundance: .; j_gene: TRBJ2-7; v_gene: TRBV6-5; CDR3aa: ASSPVSSYEQY
abundance: few; j_gene: TRBJ2-7; v_gene: TRBV4-2; CDR3aa: ASSQDLRDYEQY
abundance: .; j_gene: TRBJ2-2; v_gene: TRBV12-3/TRBV12-4; CDR3aa: AGRTGNTGELF
abundance: .; j_gene: TRBJ2-1; v_gene: TRBV3-1/TRBV3-2; CDR3aa: ASSASPRGGGNEQF
abundance: few; j_gene: TRBJ2-1; v_gene: TRBV7-2; CDR3aa: ASSSTSGGWGNEQF
abundance: .; j_gene: TRBJ2-3; v_gene: TRBV6-2/TRBV6-3; CDR3aa: ASSNGGATDTQY
abundance: .; j_gene: TRBJ2-5; v_gene: TRBV14; CDR3aa: ASSQVTETQY
abundance: .; j_gene: TRBJ2-3; v_gene: TRBV30; CDR3aa: AWSPLGYEGDTQY
abundance: .; j_gene: TRBJ1-6; v_gene: TRBV19; CDR3aa: ASSLRTRRNSPLH
abundance: .; j_gene: TRBJ2-3; v_gene: TRBV2; CDR3aa: ASSWRQGADTQY
abundance: .; j_gene: TRBJ2-2; v_gene: TRBV5-1; CDR3aa: ASSKSGQGGQWDTGELF